This passage covers 19 T cell receptor beta chains from one sample sequenced in a study of control samples from healthy donors and cancer patients. Method: immunoSEQ multiplex PCR; TCRdb's copy keeps in-frame clones and lacks some. Among approximately 20,000 clones listed, 86% were seen once. Source material: PBMCs. Receptors were obtained from a woman between 65 and 79 years old with colorectal cancer.

The chain employs TRBV4-1 and TRBJ2-5; 9 nucleotides agree with TRBD2. The trim removed 1 base at V and 1 base at J, leaving 7 bases unmatched. Germline loops: CDR1 MGHRA, CDR2 YSYEKL. The CDR3 is made up of 17 amino acids. The CDR3 sequence is CASSQGGLAGTQETQYF. The CDR3 nucleotides read TGCGCCAGCAGCCAAGGGGGGCTAGCGGGGACCCAAGAGACCCAGTACTTC.

The chain recombines TRBV9 with TRBJ2-5, with 12 bases fitting TRBD2. The CDR3 extends over 15 amino acids. CDR1 and CDR2 from the germline V gene are SGDLS and YYNGEE. The ends lost 0 bases at V and 5 bases at J; junction bases unmatched: 2. CDR3 in amino acids: CASSVGGLAGETQYF. CDR3 coding DNA: TGTGCCAGCAGCGTAGGCGGACTAGCGGGGGAGACCCAGTACTTC. The full variable domain, in which reference TRBV9 and TRBJ2-5 provide the parts outside the CDR3, is DSGVTQTPKHLITATGQRVTLRCSPRSGDLSVYWYQQSLDQGLQFLIQYYNGEERAKGNILERFSAQQFPDLHSELNLSSLELGDSALYFCASSVGGLAGETQYFGPGTRLLVL.

The CDR3 loop is CASSSTGFDEQYF. The CDR3 coding sequence is TGTGCCAGCAGCTCCACAGGGTTCGACGAGCAGTACTTC. The chain combines TRBV7-3 with TRBJ2-7, with a possible D match to TRBD1 (6 bases). Germline V gene sequence: CDR1 SGHTA, CDR2 FQGTGA. This CDR3 has 13 amino acids. The V and J ends lost 4 bases and 5 bases respectively, with 12 bases between them.

This chain uses TRBV6-6 with TRBJ1-1; the match to TRBD1 covers 12 bases. V was pared by 6 bases and J by 7 bases, with 6 bases of the junction left unmatched. Germline V lookup: CDR1 MNHNY, CDR2 SVGAGI (reference sequence). The CDR3 has 14 residues. The CDR3 here is CASSRDRGLGEAFF. CDR3 nucleotides: TGTGCCAGCAGCAGGGACAGGGGGCTTGGTGAAGCTTTCTTT.

The genes are TRBV29-1 and TRBJ2-2, with a possible D match to TRBD1 (6 bases). CDR3 length equals 16 residues. V was pared by 6 bases and J by 0 bases, with 17 bases between. Germline V gene sequence: CDR1 SQVTM, CDR2 ANQGSEA. CDR3 sequence (DNA): TGCAGCGTCTTACCCTCGACAGGCGCGAACACCGGGGAGCTGTTTTTT. Protein sequence: CSVLPSTGANTGELFF.

The genes are TRBV6-2 or TRBV6-3 and TRBJ2-5; D could derive from TRBD1 or TRBD2 (5 bases each). The CDR3 has 13 residues. The V and J ends lost 2 bases and 3 bases respectively, with 7 bases between them. CDR1 MNHEY and CDR2 SVGEGT come from the germline V gene. CDR3 coding DNA: TGTGCCAGCAGTTACCGGGACGAAGAGACCCAGTACTTC. Translating gives CASSYRDEETQYF.

The CDR3 bases are TGTGCCAGCAGTCCACGGACACTCTATGGCTACACCTTC. It translates to CASSPRTLYGYTF. This chain joins TRBV7-2 and TRBJ1-2, with a possible D match to TRBD1 (5 bases). The V gene lost 6 bases and the J gene lost 4 bases, with 12 bases spanning the gap. This CDR3 spans 13 amino acids. CDR1 is SGHTA, CDR2 FQGNSA, per germline.

The chain uses TRBV9 and TRBJ2-1; TRBD2 matches 9 bases. Germline CDR1 SGDLS, CDR2 YYNGEE. The CDR3 is made up of 15 amino acids. The J segment lost 0 bases and the V segment lost 4 bases, leaving 2 bases of the junction unmatched. CDR3 loop: CASSLSGGSYNEQFF. CDR3 coding DNA: TGTGCCAGCAGCCTTAGCGGGGGCTCCTACAATGAGCAGTTCTTC. Supplemented by reference TRBV9 and TRBJ2-1, the full variable domain reads DSGVTQTPKHLITATGQRVTLRCSPRSGDLSVYWYQQSLDQGLQFLIQYYNGEERAKGNILERFSAQQFPDLHSELNLSSLELGDSALYFCASSLSGGSYNEQFFGPGTRLTVL.

This sequence joins TRBV9 and TRBJ1-2; 8 bases agree with TRBD1. CDR3 length: 13 residues. Germline V gives CDR1 SGDLS, CDR2 YYNGEE. With 3 bases clipped from V and 7 bases from J, the junction kept 5 bases outside the gene matches. In DNA, the CDR3 is TGTGCCAGCAGCGCCGGACAGGGAGGTGGCTACACCTTC. Amino acid sequence: CASSAGQGGGYTF.

The chain is built from TRBV7-2 and TRBJ2-2; D may be TRBD1 (7 bases). Germline V gene sequence: CDR1 SGHTA, CDR2 FQGNSA. This CDR3 has 18 residues. V lost 3 bases to trimming and J lost 7 bases, with 24 bases between them. CDR3 amino acids: CASSFLAVAGGTGGELFF. The DNA for the CDR3 is TGTGCCAGCAGCTTTTTGGCTGTGGCAGGGGGGACGGGCGGGGAGCTGTTTTTT.

The chain couples TRBV14 to TRBJ2-1, with 13 positions matching TRBD2. V was pared by 8 bases and J by 7 bases, with 17 bases of the junction left unmatched. Per germline, CDR1 SGHDN and CDR2 FVKESK. There are 18 residues in the CDR3. For the CDR3, the DNA is TGTGCCAGCGGACGGAATCGACTAGCGGGAGGTCTGAGGAATGAGCAGTTCTTC. Translation: CASGRNRLAGGLRNEQFF.

The chain joins TRBV7-9 to TRBJ1-4; D not resolved. V gave up 5 bases and J gave up 2 bases, with 9 bases separating them. From germline, CDR1 is SEHNR and CDR2 FQNEAQ (reference sequence). This CDR3 comprises 14 residues. The CDR3 region has the DNA TGTGCCAGCAGCCGTGCAACGACTAATGAAAAACTGTTTTTT. This codes for CASSRATTNEKLFF.

The rearrangement links TRBV27 to TRBJ1-4, with 8 positions matching TRBD1. Germline V CDR1 and CDR2: MNHEY, SMNVEV (reference sequence). Trimming cost V 5 bases and J 7 bases; bases outside gene matches: 6. This CDR3 has 14 amino acids. CDR3 residues: CASSLGQGSEKLFF. The CDR3 coding sequence is TGTGCCAGCAGTCTAGGACAGGGTAGTGAAAAACTGTTTTTT.

The chain links TRBV4-2 to TRBJ2-3; tentative D call: TRBD2 (6 bases). The ends were cut back, 0 bases at V and 6 bases at J, with 22 bases in the middle. The CDR3 is 18 amino acids. Germline CDR1 and CDR2: LGHNA and YNFKEQ. The CDR3 sequence: CASSQEEGRGTPGDTQYF. As DNA, the CDR3 is TGTGCCAGCAGCCAAGAAGAGGGCCGGGGGACCCCAGGGGATACGCAGTATTTT.

The gene calls are TRBV4-2 and TRBJ2-4; the match to TRBD1 covers 7 bases. Germline assignment: CDR1 LGHNA and CDR2 YNFKEQ. V gave up 1 base and J gave up 3 bases; unmatched junction bases: 6. The CDR3 extends over 16 amino acids. The chain's CDR3 is CASSQVTGIDKNIQYF. CDR3 DNA: TGTGCCAGCAGCCAAGTGACAGGGATCGACAAAAACATTCAGTACTTC.

The chain carries TRBV10-3 and TRBJ2-1; maybe TRBD1 (8 bases). CDR1 is ENHRY and CDR2 is SYGVKD in the germline V gene. This CDR3 is 17 amino acids long. With 4 bases removed from V and 2 bases from J, the gap between germline ends came to 18 bases. CDR3 protein: CAISGGGQAVTYNEQFF. DNA of the CDR3: TGTGCCATCAGTGGCGGGGGACAGGCCGTGACCTACAATGAGCAGTTCTTC.

This clone was picked up a small number of times. The CDR3 is CASSHLAGGQETQYF. DNA of the CDR3: TGCGCCAGCAGCCATCTAGCGGGGGGACAAGAGACCCAGTACTTC. The chain has TRBV4-3 and TRBJ2-5; 11 nucleotides match TRBD2. Trimming took 3 bases from V and 2 from J; bases not matched to a gene: 2. Germline assignment: CDR1 LGHNA and CDR2 YSLEER. The CDR3 runs 15 residues.

The gene calls are TRBV27 and TRBJ2-1; D remains ambiguous. The CDR3 length is 15 residues. The germline gives CDR1 MNHEY, CDR2 SMNVEV (reference sequence). V was trimmed by 5 bases and J by 0 bases, leaving 11 bases between them. The CDR3 loop reads CASSTGVSSYNEQFF. The CDR3 DNA reads as TGTGCCAGCAGTACCGGCGTGAGCTCCTACAATGAGCAGTTCTTC.

This sequence joins TRBV4-1 and TRBJ1-2; D gene unclear. The V and J ends lost 7 bases and 2 bases respectively, with 14 bases between them. The CDR3 consists of 14 residues. Germline-derived CDR1 and CDR2 are MGHRA and YSYEKL. The CDR3 loop is CASTLTAANYGYTF. Here the CDR3 DNA reads TGCGCCAGCACCCTCACGGCGGCAAACTATGGCTACACCTTC.